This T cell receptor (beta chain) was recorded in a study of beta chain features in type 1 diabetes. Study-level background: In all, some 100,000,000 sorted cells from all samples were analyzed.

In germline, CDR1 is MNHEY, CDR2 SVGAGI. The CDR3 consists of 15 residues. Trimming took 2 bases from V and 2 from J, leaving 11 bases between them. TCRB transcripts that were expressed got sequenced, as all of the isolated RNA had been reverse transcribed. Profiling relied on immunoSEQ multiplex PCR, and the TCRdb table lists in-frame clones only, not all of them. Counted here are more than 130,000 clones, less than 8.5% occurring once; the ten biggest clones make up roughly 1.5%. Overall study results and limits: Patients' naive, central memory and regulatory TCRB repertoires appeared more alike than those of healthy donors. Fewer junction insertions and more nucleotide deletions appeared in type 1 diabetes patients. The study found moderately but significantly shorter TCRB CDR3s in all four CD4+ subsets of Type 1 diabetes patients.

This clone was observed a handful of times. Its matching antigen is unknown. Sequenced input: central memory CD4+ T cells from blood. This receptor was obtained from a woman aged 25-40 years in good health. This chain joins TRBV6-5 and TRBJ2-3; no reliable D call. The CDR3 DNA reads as TGTGCCAGCAGTTACCGAGGTTATCCCACAGATACGCAGTATTTT. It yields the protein CASSYRGYPTDTQYF.